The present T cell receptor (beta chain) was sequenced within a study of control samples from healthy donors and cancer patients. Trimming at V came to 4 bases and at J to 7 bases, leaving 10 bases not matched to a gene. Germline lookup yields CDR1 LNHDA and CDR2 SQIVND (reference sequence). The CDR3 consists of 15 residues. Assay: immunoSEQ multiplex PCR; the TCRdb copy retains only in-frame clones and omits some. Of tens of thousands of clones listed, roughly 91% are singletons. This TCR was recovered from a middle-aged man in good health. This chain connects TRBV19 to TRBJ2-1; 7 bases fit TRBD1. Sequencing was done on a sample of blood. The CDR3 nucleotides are TGTGCCAGTAGTACGACAGGGCAAGAGGCGAATGAGCAGTTCTTC. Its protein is CASSTTGQEANEQFF. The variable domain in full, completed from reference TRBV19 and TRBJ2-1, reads DGGITQSPKYLFRKEGQNVTLSCEQNLNHDAMYWYRQDPGQGLRLIYYSQIVNDFQKGDIAEGYSVSREKKESFPLTVTSAQKNPTAFYLCASSTTGQEANEQFFGPGTRLTVL.